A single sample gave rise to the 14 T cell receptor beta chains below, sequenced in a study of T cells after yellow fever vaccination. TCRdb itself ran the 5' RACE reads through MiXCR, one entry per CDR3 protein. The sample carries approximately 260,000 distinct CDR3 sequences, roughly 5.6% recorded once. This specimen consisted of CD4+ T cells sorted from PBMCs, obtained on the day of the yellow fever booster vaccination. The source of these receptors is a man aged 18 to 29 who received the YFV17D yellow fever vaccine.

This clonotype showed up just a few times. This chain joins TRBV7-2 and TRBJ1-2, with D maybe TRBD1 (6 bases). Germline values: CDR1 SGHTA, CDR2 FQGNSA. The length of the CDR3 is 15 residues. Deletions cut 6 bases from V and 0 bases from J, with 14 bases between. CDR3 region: CASSHRVSPNYGYTF. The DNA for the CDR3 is TGTGCCAGCAGTCACAGGGTTTCGCCTAACTATGGCTACACCTTC.

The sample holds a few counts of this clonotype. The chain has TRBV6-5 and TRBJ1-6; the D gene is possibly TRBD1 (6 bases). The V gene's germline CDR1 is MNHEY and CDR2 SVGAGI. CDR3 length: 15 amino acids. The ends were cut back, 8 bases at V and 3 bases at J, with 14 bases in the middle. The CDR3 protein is CASGSGTNYNSPLHF. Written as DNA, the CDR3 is TGTGCCAGCGGGTCCGGGACAAACTATAATTCACCCCTCCACTTT.

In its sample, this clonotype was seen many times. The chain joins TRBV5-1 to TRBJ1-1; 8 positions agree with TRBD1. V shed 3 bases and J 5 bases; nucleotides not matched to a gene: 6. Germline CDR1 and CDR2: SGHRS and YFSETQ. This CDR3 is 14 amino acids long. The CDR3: CASSSGQGRTEAFF. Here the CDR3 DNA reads TGCGCCAGCAGCTCCGGACAGGGTCGGACTGAAGCTTTCTTT. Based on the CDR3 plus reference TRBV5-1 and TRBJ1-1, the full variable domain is KAGVTQTPRYLIKTRGQQVTLSCSPISGHRSVSWYQQTPGQGLQFLFEYFSETQRNKGNFPGRFSGRQFSNSRSEMNVSTLELGDSALYLCASSSGQGRTEAFFGQGTRLTVV.

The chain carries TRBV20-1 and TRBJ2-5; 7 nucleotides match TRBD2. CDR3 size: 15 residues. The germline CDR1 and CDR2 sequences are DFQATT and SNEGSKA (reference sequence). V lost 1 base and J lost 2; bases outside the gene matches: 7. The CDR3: CSARGVPSGQETQYF. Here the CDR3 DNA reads TGCAGTGCTAGAGGGGTGCCTAGCGGACAAGAGACCCAGTACTTC.

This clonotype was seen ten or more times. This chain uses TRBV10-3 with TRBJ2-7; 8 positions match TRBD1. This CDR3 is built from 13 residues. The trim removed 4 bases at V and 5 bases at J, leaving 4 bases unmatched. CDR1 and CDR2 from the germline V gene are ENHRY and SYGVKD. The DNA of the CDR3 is TGTGCCATCAGTGCGCCGGGACAGGACGAGCAGTACGTC. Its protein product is CAISAPGQDEQYV.

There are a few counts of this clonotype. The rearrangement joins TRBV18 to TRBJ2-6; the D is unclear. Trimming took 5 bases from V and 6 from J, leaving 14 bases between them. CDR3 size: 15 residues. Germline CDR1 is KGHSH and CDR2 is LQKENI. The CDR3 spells CASSWGFASANVLTF. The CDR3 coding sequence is TGTGCCAGCTCATGGGGTTTCGCGTCGGCCAACGTCCTGACTTTC.

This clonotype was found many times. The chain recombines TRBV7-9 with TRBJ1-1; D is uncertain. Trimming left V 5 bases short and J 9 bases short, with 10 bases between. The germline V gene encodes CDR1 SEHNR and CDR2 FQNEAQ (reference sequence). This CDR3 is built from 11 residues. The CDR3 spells CASSQRTKAFF. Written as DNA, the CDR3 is TGTGCCAGCAGCCAACGAACAAAAGCTTTCTTT.

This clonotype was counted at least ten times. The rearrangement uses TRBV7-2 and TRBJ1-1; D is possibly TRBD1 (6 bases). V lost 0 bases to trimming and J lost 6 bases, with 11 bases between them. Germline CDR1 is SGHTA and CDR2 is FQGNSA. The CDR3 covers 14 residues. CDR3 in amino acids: CASSLAGGPPEAFF. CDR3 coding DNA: TGTGCCAGCAGCTTAGCGGGGGGCCCCCCTGAAGCTTTCTTT.

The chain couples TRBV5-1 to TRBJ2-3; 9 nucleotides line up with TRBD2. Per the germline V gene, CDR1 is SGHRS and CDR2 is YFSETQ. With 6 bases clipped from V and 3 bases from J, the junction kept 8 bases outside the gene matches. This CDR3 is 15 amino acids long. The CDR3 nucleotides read TGCGCCAGCAAGTCCGTCAGCGGGGGGACAGATACGCAGTATTTT. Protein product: CASKSVSGGTDTQYF.

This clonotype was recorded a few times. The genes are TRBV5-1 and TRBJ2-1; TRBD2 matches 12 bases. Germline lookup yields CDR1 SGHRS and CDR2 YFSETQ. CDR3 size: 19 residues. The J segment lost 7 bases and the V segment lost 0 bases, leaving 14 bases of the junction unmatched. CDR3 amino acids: CASSLVPSGGAWPANEQFF. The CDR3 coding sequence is TGCGCCAGCAGCTTGGTGCCTAGCGGGGGGGCTTGGCCGGCAAATGAGCAGTTCTTC.

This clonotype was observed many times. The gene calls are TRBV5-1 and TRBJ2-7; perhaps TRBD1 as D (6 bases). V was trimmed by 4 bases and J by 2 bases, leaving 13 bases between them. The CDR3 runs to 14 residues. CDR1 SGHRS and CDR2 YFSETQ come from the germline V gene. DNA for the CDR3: TGCGCCAGCAGCCCCCAGGGGACCACCTACGAGCAGTACTTC. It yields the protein CASSPQGTTYEQYF.

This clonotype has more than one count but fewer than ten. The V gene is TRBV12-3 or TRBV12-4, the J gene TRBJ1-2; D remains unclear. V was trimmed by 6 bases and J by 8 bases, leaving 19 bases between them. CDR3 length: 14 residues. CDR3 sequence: CASSPLGRAVGYTF. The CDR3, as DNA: TGTGCCAGCAGCCCCTTAGGGCGGGCGGTAGGCTACACCTTC.

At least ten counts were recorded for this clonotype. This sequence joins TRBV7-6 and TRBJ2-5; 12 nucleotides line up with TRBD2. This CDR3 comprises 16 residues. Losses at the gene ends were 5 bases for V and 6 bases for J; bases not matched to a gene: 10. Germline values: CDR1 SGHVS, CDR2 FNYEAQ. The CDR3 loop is CASSNPLAGGPKTQYF. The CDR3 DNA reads TGTGCCAGCAGCAACCCTCTAGCGGGGGGGCCGAAGACCCAGTACTTC.

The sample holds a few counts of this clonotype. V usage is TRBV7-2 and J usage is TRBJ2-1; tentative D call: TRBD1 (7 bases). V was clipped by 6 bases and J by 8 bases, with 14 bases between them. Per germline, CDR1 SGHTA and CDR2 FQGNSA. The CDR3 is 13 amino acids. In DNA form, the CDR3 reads TGTGCCAGCAGATCAGGGGGGAAGGATGAGCAGTTCTTC. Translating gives CASRSGGKDEQFF.